The present entry profiles one T cell receptor (beta chain) with its context. Its cognate antigen is unknown. The study treated chemo-refractory metastatic non-small-cell lung cancer patients with focal radiation plus ipilimumab CTLA-4 blockade. The data stem from a study of radiotherapy plus CTLA-4 blockade in lung cancer. At the level of the study: Disease control was present in roughly 30% of patients, and objective responses in approximately 19%.

Study results and limitations: Dynamics of early blood T cell clones, together with interferon-beta, were reportedly the best predictors of response. Radiotherapy with ipilimumab was followed by blood expansion of tumor-derived clones.

Profiling relied on immunoSEQ multiplex PCR, and the TCRdb table lists in-frame clones only, not all of them. The sample has 65,000 to 100,000 clones; roughly 80% are singletons. The CDR3 length is 16 residues. In germline, CDR1 is GTSNPN, CDR2 SVGIG (reference sequence). This receptor was identified in a human donor with non-small cell lung cancer who had stable disease on radiotherapy plus ipilimumab. This sample comprised peripheral blood, obtained from a patient treated with radiotherapy plus ipilimumab. The chain uses TRBV30 and TRBJ2-5, with 15 bases fitting TRBD2. The J call is uncertain, as TRBJ2-7 better fits the DNA end. CDR3 sequence (DNA): TGTGCCTGGAGTGCGGGACTAGCGGGAGGAGGTGACGAGCAGTACTTC. Amino acids: CAWSAGLAGGGDEQYF.